This TCR beta chain was captured in a study of T cells in Graves' hyperthyroidism and ophthalmopathy. This clonotype was counted ten times or more. Amplification of TCR beta CDR3 regions was performed using RNA transcripts as template. When the TCR CDR3 underwent first-round RT-PCR, the HTBI primer set was used. TCRdb processed the multiplex PCR reads anew with MiXCR; each CDR3 protein has one entry. The sample lists roughly 420,000 distinct CDR3 sequences, roughly an eighth occurring once. Germline CDR1 and CDR2: MDHEN and SYDVKM. The ends were cut back, 2 bases at V and 6 bases at J, with 2 bases in the middle. There are 11 residues in the CDR3. Patients aged 18 to 65 had newly diagnosed hyperthyroidism that had lasted under 2 months.

The receptor's source is a woman aged 18-29 years with Graves' hyperthyroidism. The chain carries TRBV28 and TRBJ1-5; no firm D call. The specimen was blood. CDR3 DNA: TGTGCCAGCAGTTTAAGTCAGCCCCAGCATTTT. Translated: CASSLSQPQHF.